This T cell receptor (beta chain) stems from a study of T cells after yellow fever vaccination. At the level of the study: SMART-Seq v4 Ultra Low Input served to prepare low-cell-number fractions.

Notes on the study in general: Some clonotypes were seen in both the CD4 and the CD8 compartments. These made up a small share and likely arose from convergent recombination. FACS-sorted repertoires might harbor abundant contaminating clonotypes from the bulk population.

Germline assignment: CDR1 SGHTA and CDR2 FQGNSA. The CDR3 extends over 15 amino acids. Trimming cost V 5 bases and J 1 base; bases outside gene matches: 7. They built TCR cDNA with 5'RACE template switching, a step that put in a universal primer site and UMIs. MiXCR, applied by TCRdb to the 5' RACE reads, yields one record per CDR3 protein. The top ten hold approximately 3.3% of the sample, which has 300,000 to 400,000 distinct CDR3 sequences, about 11% seen once. This clonotype has just a few counts. What it binds is unknown. The specimen comprised CD4+ T cells sorted from PBMCs, sampled 45 days after the yellow fever booster vaccination. The chain recombines TRBV7-2 with TRBJ2-7, with 8 bases aligning to TRBD1. This sequence was found in a man between 18 and 35 years old who received the YFV17D yellow fever vaccine. The CDR3 reads CASSPRDRRSYEQYF. DNA of the CDR3: TGTGCCAGCAGCCCCAGGGACAGGCGTTCCTACGAGCAGTACTTC. Using reference TRBV7-2 and TRBJ2-7 for the parts outside the CDR3, the full variable domain is GAGVSQSPSNKVTEKGKDVELRCDPISGHTALYWYRQSLGQGLEFLIYFQGNSAPDKSGLPSDRFSAERTGGSVSTLTIQRTQQEDSAVYLCASSPRDRRSYEQYFGPGTRLTVT.